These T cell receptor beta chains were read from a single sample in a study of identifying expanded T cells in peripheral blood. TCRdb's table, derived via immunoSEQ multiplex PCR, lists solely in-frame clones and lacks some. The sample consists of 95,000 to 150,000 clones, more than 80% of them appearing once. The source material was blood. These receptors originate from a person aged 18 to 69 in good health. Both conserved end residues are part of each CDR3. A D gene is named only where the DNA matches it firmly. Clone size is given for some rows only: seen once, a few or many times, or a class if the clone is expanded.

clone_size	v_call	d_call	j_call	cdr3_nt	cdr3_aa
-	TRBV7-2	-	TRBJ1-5	TGTGCCGACGCTCTCGGGCCCGATCAGCCCCAGCATTTT	CADALGPDQPQHF
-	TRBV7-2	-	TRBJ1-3	TGTGCCAGCATGATACCGCGGTGGGGAAACACCATATATTTT	CASMIPRWGNTIYF
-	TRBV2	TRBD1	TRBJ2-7	TGTGCCAGCACTCTGGACAGGGTGGCAACCTACGAGCAGTACTTC	CASTLDRVATYEQYF
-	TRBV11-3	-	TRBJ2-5	TGTGCCAGCAGCTTAGATCGAGAGACCCAGTACTTC	CASSLDRETQYF
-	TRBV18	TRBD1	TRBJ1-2	TGTGCCAGCTCACCCACGGAGGGGGCGCGGTATGGCTACACCTTC	CASSPTEGARYGYTF
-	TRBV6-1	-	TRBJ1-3	TGTGCCAGCAGGGCAGGGGTATCTGGAAACACCATATATTTT	CASRAGVSGNTIYF
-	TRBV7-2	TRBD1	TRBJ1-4	TGTGCCAGCAGCTTGCGACAGGGGGATGAAAAACTGTTTTTT	CASSLRQGDEKLFF
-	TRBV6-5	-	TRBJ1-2	TGTGCCAGCAGCCTCCGCCCCTGGGGGGACTATGGCTACACCTTC	CASSLRPWGDYGYTF
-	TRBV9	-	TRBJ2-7	TGTGCCAGCAGCGTAGGAGAGCACACAGGGTCCTACGAGCAGTACTTC	CASSVGEHTGSYEQYF
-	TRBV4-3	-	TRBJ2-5	TGCGCCAGCAGCCAAGCGAGGAGGGGACTTGGGGGTATCCAGTACTTC	CASSQARRGLGGIQYF
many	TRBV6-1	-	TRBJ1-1	TGTGCCAGCAGTCCCTGGAAGAACACTGAAGCTTTCTTT	CASSPWKNTEAFF
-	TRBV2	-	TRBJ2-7	TGTGCCACCTCCCAGAGGATCAGGGACCCCTACGAGCAGTACTTC	CATSQRIRDPYEQYF
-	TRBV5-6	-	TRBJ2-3	TGTGCCAGCAGCTTAGCGGGTACCTCCGATACGCAGTATTTT	CASSLAGTSDTQYF
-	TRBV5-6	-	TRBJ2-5	TGTGCCAGCAGCTTTAAAACAGAAGAGACCCAGTACTTC	CASSFKTEETQYF
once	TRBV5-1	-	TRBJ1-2	TGCGCCACACGGACGGCTAACTATGGCTACACCTTC	CATRTANYGYTF
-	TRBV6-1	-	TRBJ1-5	TGTGCCAGCAGTGAAGACCACATCCTAGTGGGGAATCAGCCCCAGCATTTT	CASSEDHILVGNQPQHF
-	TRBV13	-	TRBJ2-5	TGTGCCAGCAGCATTTTACAGGGTAGCGAGACCCAGTACTTC	CASSILQGSETQYF
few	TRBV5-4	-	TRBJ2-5	TGTGCCAGCAGCTTCCCCAGGGGTGAGACCCAGTACTTC	CASSFPRGETQYF
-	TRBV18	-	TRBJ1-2	TGTGCCAGCTCACCAGAAGGGCTGGAGGGCTACACCTTC	CASSPEGLEGYTF
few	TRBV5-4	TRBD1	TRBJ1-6	TGTGCCAGCAGCCGGGACAGGGATAATTCACCCCTCCACTTT	CASSRDRDNSPLHF
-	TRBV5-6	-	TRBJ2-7	TGTGCCAGCAGCTCCTTGGACCTTTATGGGCAGTACTTC	CASSSLDLYGQYF
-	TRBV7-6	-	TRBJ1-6	TGTGCCAGCAGCTTAGTATCGAGGGACATCTCCTATAATTCACCCCTCCACTTT	CASSLVSRDISYNSPLHF
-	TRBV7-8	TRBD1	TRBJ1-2	TGTGCCAGCAGCTTGGGGACAGGGGGCTGGTATGGCTACACCTTC	CASSLGTGGWYGYTF
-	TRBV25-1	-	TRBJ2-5	TGTGCCAGCAGTGAATCGGGGACAAGAATCCAAGAGACCCAGTACTTC	CASSESGTRIQETQYF
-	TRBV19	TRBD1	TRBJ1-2	TGTGCCAGTAGTATAGACGACAGGGACTATGGCTACACCTTC	CASSIDDRDYGYTF
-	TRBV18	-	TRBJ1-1	TGTGCCAGCTCCCCTTTGGGGGGGGGCATGGATGAAGCTTTCTTT	CASSPLGGGMDEAFF
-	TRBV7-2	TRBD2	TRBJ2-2	TGTGCCAGCAGCTTAGTTTGGCGGGGGGCGACCGGGGAGCTGTTTTTT	CASSLVWRGATGELFF
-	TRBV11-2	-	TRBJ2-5	TGTGCCAGCAGTAATGGGGCCAGGGTCCGGGGGGAGACCCAGTACTTC	CASSNGARVRGETQYF
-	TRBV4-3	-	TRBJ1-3	TGCGCCAGCAGCCAAGATTGGGGAGGGGCTGGAAACACCATATATTTT	CASSQDWGGAGNTIYF
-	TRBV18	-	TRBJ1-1	TGTGCCAGCTCACCACGCACGGGCTGGGACACTGAAGCTTTCTTT	CASSPRTGWDTEAFF
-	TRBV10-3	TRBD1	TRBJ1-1	TGTGCCATCAGTGTAATGACCTTCAGTCCCGGGACAGTAACCAAGAACACTGAAGCTTTCTTT	CAISVMTFSPGTVTKNTEAFF
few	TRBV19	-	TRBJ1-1	TGTGCCAGTAGTGTAAGAGACACTGAAGCTTTCTTT	CASSVRDTEAFF
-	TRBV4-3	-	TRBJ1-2	TGCGCCAGCAGCCAAGATGCCCAGGATAATGGCTACACCTTC	CASSQDAQDNGYTF
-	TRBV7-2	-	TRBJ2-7	TGTGCCAGCAGGTCTAATGACCGGGACGAGCAGTACTTC	CASRSNDRDEQYF
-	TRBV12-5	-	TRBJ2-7	TGTGCTAGTGGTTTGGCCTATTACGAGCAGTACTTC	CASGLAYYEQYF
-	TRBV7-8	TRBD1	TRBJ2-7	TGTGCCAGCTTCGATAATTGGGGACAGGGGGCGGGGCAGTACTTC	CASFDNWGQGAGQYF
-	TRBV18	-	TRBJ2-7	TGTGCCAGCTCAACCAGCTCCTCCTACGAGCAGTACTTC	CASSTSSSYEQYF
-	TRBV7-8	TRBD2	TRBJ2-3	TGTGCCAGCAGCGGAGGACTAGTATGGACAGATACGCAGTATTTT	CASSGGLVWTDTQYF
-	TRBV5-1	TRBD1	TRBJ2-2	TGCGCCAGCAGCGTGATGGACAGGAGGAACACCGGGGAGCTGTTTTTT	CASSVMDRRNTGELFF
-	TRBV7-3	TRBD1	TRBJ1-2	TGTGCCAGCAAAGGGCCCCGGGGACAGCAATATGGCTACACCTTC	CASKGPRGQQYGYTF
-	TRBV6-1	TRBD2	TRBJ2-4	TGTGCCAGCAGTGAGAGGGAGGGGTTGGGGGCCAAAAACATTCAGTACTTC	CASSEREGLGAKNIQYF
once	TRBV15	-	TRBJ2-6	TGTGCCACCAGCAGATTGCCCTCTGACAGTTACTCTGGGGCCAACGTCCTGACTTTC	CATSRLPSDSYSGANVLTF
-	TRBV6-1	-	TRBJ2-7	TGTGCCAGCAGTTCTCGGAACCGATACGAGCAGTACTTC	CASSSRNRYEQYF
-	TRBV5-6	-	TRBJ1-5	TGTGCCAGCAGCTTGGGACCCCATAGCAATCAGCCCCAGCATTTT	CASSLGPHSNQPQHF
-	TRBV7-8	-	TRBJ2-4	TGTGCCAGCAGCCCCAGGGTGGACATTCAGTACTTC	CASSPRVDIQYF
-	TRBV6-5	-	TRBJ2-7	TGTGCCAGCAGCGACGTGGTTTACGAGCAGTACTTC	CASSDVVYEQYF
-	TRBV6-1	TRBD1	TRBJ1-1	TGTGCCAGCAGCGTAGGGACAGGAGCTTTCTTT	CASSVGTGAFF
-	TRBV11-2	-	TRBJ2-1	TGTGCCAGCAGCTTAGTGGGGGTCGGGAGCTCCTACAATGAGCAGTTCTTC	CASSLVGVGSSYNEQFF